These 15 T cell receptor beta chains originate from one sample sequenced in a study of cytomegalovirus exposure and HLA in healthy donors. The repertoire was sequenced with immunoSEQ multiplex PCR; TCRdb's copy has only in-frame clones and lacks some. The sample lists roughly 130,000 clones; nearly 90% were seen once. The sequenced sample was PBMCs. These receptors all stem from a woman between 18 and 29 years old in good health and CMV-seropositive.

The V call is TRBV7-6, the J call TRBJ1-2; 7 bases match TRBD1. Germline trimming cut 3 bases from V and 6 bases from J; bases unmatched to any gene: 4. This CDR3 region has 13 residues. The germline CDR1 and CDR2 sequences are SGHVS and FNYEAQ. The CDR3 DNA reads as TGTGCCAGCAGCTTGTCCGGGACAGATGGCTACACCTTC. Its translation: CASSLSGTDGYTF.

The genes are TRBV7-2 and TRBJ1-1; 7 nucleotides align to TRBD1. This CDR3 spans 15 amino acids. Germline assignment: CDR1 SGHTA and CDR2 FQGNSA. Losses at the gene ends were 2 bases for V and 5 bases for J; bases not matched to a gene: 8. CDR3 coding DNA: TGTGCCAGCAGCTTAAGCGGACAGGCCAGAACTGAAGCTTTCTTT. Translated: CASSLSGQARTEAFF.

The J gene is TRBJ2-3, the V gene TRBV7-6; weak D call: TRBD1 (5 bases). Per the germline V gene, CDR1 is SGHVS and CDR2 is FNYEAQ. CDR3 size: 15 residues. Between the trimmed V and J ends, which lost 1 base and 3 bases, there was a span of 11 bases. The CDR3 DNA sequence: TGTGCCAGCAGCTTAGAGGACATCCAGACAGATACGCAGTATTTT. Encoded protein: CASSLEDIQTDTQYF.

As concerns this clone: It is likely a read error, because the conserved phenylalanine at the end of the CDR3 is missing. The DNA is omitted, as the CDR3 cannot be located on it reliably, and the CDR3 follows TCRdb's listing. The rearrangement joins TRBV27 to TRBJ2-7; the table's D call, TRBD1, has no DNA check behind it. The germline CDR1 and CDR2 sequences are MNHEY and SMNVEV (reference sequence). From its first to its last residue, the CDR3 has 9 amino acids. The CDR3 loop reads CARITGVRS.

The chain is built from TRBV30 and TRBJ1-2, with D possibly being TRBD1 (6 bases). The CDR3 loop spans 12 amino acids. The V gene lost 0 bases and the J gene lost 10 bases, with 12 bases spanning the gap. CDR1 is GTSNPN, CDR2 SVGIG, per germline (reference sequence). Here the CDR3 reads CAWSVNQGIYTF. CDR3 bases: TGTGCCTGGAGTGTAAACCAGGGGATCTACACCTTC.

This chain uses TRBV10-3 with TRBJ2-2, with 7 bases lining up with TRBD2. J lost 6 bases, V lost 7 bases, and 5 bases had no gene match. Germline CDR1 is ENHRY and CDR2 is SYGVKD. This CDR3 contains 13 residues. CDR3: CAIKRGSAGELFF. CDR3 nucleotide sequence: TGTGCCATCAAGCGGGGATCGGCCGGGGAGCTGTTTTTT.

This chain links TRBV28 with TRBJ1-1, with D uncertain. CDR1 and CDR2 (germline): MDHEN, SYDVKM. The CDR3 has 14 amino acids. V lost 3 bases and J 7 bases, leaving 15 bases between the germline ends. This chain's CDR3 is CASSFSRISNEAFF. The CDR3 nucleotides read TGTGCCAGCAGTTTCTCGCGTATATCTAATGAAGCTTTCTTT.

The CDR3 sequence is CASNFEGGSEQYF. The CDR3 coding sequence is TGTGCCAGCAACTTTGAAGGGGGCAGTGAGCAGTACTTC. This rearrangement joins TRBV9 to TRBJ2-7, with 7 bases matching TRBD1. The CDR3 loop spans 13 amino acids. After removal of 6 bases from V and 7 bases from J, the junction contained 10 bases not matched to a gene. CDR1 and CDR2 from the germline V gene are SGDLS and YYNGEE.

This chain connects TRBV7-6 to TRBJ1-3; 7 positions agree with TRBD1. V lost 6 bases, J lost 0 bases, and 5 bases stayed unmatched. This CDR3 contains 15 residues. The germline CDR1 and CDR2 sequences are SGHVS and FNYEAQ. The CDR3 loop is CASRPNRGSGNTIYF. The CDR3 nucleotides are TGTGCCAGCAGGCCAAACAGGGGCTCTGGAAACACCATATATTTT.

CDR3 DNA sequence: TGTGCCAGCAGCAAAGGGGGAGAGCAAGAGACCCAGTACTTC. Translated: CASSKGGEQETQYF. The chain recombines TRBV6-1 with TRBJ2-5, with D possibly TRBD1 on 6 matching bases. The V gene lost 6 bases and the J gene lost 2 bases, with 13 bases spanning the gap. Germline V gives CDR1 MNHNS, CDR2 SASEGT. The CDR3 spans 14 residues.

This clone was seen only a few times. The CDR3 here is CASSSQTGNTGELFF. The CDR3 nucleotides are TGCGCCAGCAGCTCCCAGACAGGGAACACCGGGGAGCTGTTTTTT. The V gene is TRBV5-1, the J gene TRBJ2-2; D perhaps matches TRBD1 (6 bases). The CDR3 is made up of 15 amino acids. The V and J ends lost 3 bases and 1 base respectively, with 10 bases between them. Germline V gene data show CDR1 as SGHRS and CDR2 as YFSETQ. Together with reference TRBV5-1 and TRBJ2-2, the CDR3 gives the full variable domain: KAGVTQTPRYLIKTRGQQVTLSCSPISGHRSVSWYQQTPGQGLQFLFEYFSETQRNKGNFPGRFSGRQFSNSRSEMNVSTLELGDSALYLCASSSQTGNTGELFFGEGSRLTVL.

The V call is TRBV9, the J call TRBJ1-5, with D maybe TRBD1 (6 bases). V was clipped by 0 bases and J by 3 bases, with 10 bases between them. Per germline, CDR1 SGDLS and CDR2 YYNGEE. The CDR3 is made up of 15 amino acids. CDR3 amino acids: CASSVATGPNQPQHF. CDR3 bases: TGTGCCAGCAGCGTAGCTACAGGGCCCAATCAGCCCCAGCATTTT.

This chain links TRBV7-8 with TRBJ2-6; D might be TRBD2 (6 bases). The CDR3 totals 16 residues. CDR1 and CDR2 (germline): SGHVS, FQNEAQ. Trimming shortened V by 3 bases and J by 1 base, and 10 bases separated the two germline ends. The DNA for the CDR3 is TGTGCCAGCAGCTTTCCCGGGACTTCTGGGGCCAACGTCCTGACTTTC. This codes for CASSFPGTSGANVLTF.

This chain joins TRBV6-6 and TRBJ2-7, with 7 bases lining up with TRBD1. The CDR3 runs 14 residues. From germline, CDR1 is MNHNY and CDR2 SVGAGI (reference sequence). The junction had 3 bases not matched to a gene; V was cut back by 0 bases and J by 4 bases. CDR3 sequence: CASSYSGQDYEQYF. The CDR3 DNA reads as TGTGCCAGCAGTTACTCCGGACAGGATTACGAGCAGTACTTC.

V usage is TRBV9 and J usage is TRBJ2-1; TRBD1 matches 8 bases. V was clipped by 3 bases and J by 0 bases; unmatched bases: 5. CDR3 length equals 16 residues. In germline, CDR1 is SGDLS, CDR2 YYNGEE. As DNA, the CDR3 is TGTGCCAGCAGCGCCGGACAGGGAAGCTCCTACAATGAGCAGTTCTTC. Residues: CASSAGQGSSYNEQFF.